Listed below are T cell receptor beta chains from one sample, sequenced in a study of beta chain features in type 1 diabetes. TCRdb's copy holds only in-frame clones and misses some; the assay was immunoSEQ multiplex PCR. The sample includes 240,000 or so clones, approximately 15% of them seen just once. Sequencing was performed on naive CD4+ T cells from blood. Receptors were obtained from a man aged 25 to 40 with type 1 diabetes. Both conserved end residues are part of each CDR3. D genes are given only for firm matches. For some rows the clone size is stated as once, few or many, or as a class when expanded; others skip it.

abundance | j_gene | v_gene | d_gene | CDR3aa | CDR3nt
once | TRBJ1-2 | TRBV5-4 | TRBD1 | CASSSRDRNYGYTF | TGTGCCAGCAGCTCCCGGGACAGGAACTATGGCTACACCTTC
NA | TRBJ2-2 | TRBV5-1 | NA | CASSPRDSGITGELFF | TGCGCCAGCAGCCCCCGGGACTCCGGGATAACCGGGGAGCTGTTTTTT
NA | TRBJ2-7 | TRBV5-1 | NA | CASSPNSYEQYF | TGCGCCAGCAGCCCTAACTCCTACGAGCAGTACTTC
few | TRBJ2-7 | TRBV6-6 | NA | CASSYPPAYEQYF | TGTGCCAGCAGTTACCCCCCCGCCTACGAGCAGTACTTC
few | TRBJ1-5 | TRBV28 | NA | CASSLGRGGQPQHF | TGTGCCAGCAGCCTGGGACGAGGGGGTCAGCCCCAGCATTTT
NA | TRBJ1-6 | TRBV28 | NA | CASSPPGGSYSPLHF | TGTGCCAGCAGTCCTCCGGGGGGATCGTACTCACCCCTCCACTTT
NA | TRBJ1-2 | TRBV5-4 | TRBD1 | CASSPSFLTGSYGYTF | TGTGCCAGCAGCCCGTCCTTTCTGACAGGGAGTTATGGCTACACCTTC
few | TRBJ2-3 | TRBV6-1 | TRBD1 | CASSVGTGRTSTDTQYF | TGTGCCAGCAGTGTCGGGACAGGGCGTACTAGCACAGATACGCAGTATTTT
NA | TRBJ1-5 | TRBV19 | NA | CASRWRAGPQHF | TGTGCCAGTAGATGGAGGGCGGGGCCCCAGCATTTT
NA | TRBJ2-3 | TRBV5-1 | NA | CASSLEHPTDTQYF | TGCGCCAGCAGCTTGGAACATCCGACAGATACGCAGTATTTT
few | TRBJ1-1 | TRBV18 | NA | CASSPSTVNTEAFF | TGTGCCAGCTCACCGTCTACAGTGAACACTGAAGCTTTCTTT
few | TRBJ2-5 | TRBV2 | TRBD1 | CASNRGRGETQYF | TGTGCCAGCAACAGGGGGCGGGGAGAGACCCAGTACTTC
NA | TRBJ2-2 | TRBV30 | NA | CAWSPQLANTGELFF | TGTGCCTGGTCGCCCCAACTCGCGAACACCGGGGAGCTGTTTTTT
few | TRBJ2-7 | TRBV19 | NA | CASSIEVSYEQYF | TGTGCCAGTAGTATCGAGGTCAGCTACGAGCAGTACTTC
NA | TRBJ2-1 | TRBV29-1 | TRBD2 | CSVAKWTSGTYNEQFF | TGCAGCGTTGCAAAATGGACTAGCGGCACCTACAATGAGCAGTTCTTC
NA | TRBJ2-1 | TRBV6-5 | NA | CASSRGSYNEQFF | TGTGCCAGCAGCAGGGGCTCCTACAATGAGCAGTTCTTC
NA | TRBJ2-5 | TRBV6-5 | NA | CASSYSVASETQYF | TGTGCCAGCAGTTACTCCGTCGCTAGCGAGACCCAGTACTTC
NA | TRBJ1-6 | TRBV19 | TRBD1 | CASSMGGQSNSPLHF | TGTGCCAGTAGTATGGGGGGACAGTCTAATTCACCCCTCCACTTT
few | TRBJ2-3 | TRBV18 | NA | CASSPSGTDTQYF | TGTGCCAGCTCACCGTCAGGTACAGATACGCAGTATTTT
few | TRBJ1-3 | TRBV2 | NA | CASSEVRPGAGNTIYF | TGTGCCAGCAGTGAAGTAAGGCCGGGGGCTGGAAACACCATATATTTT
NA | TRBJ1-5 | TRBV5-1 | NA | CASSLDGGGQNQPQHF | TGCGCCAGCAGCTTGGATGGCGGGGGGCAGAATCAGCCCCAGCATTTT
NA | TRBJ2-7 | TRBV18 | TRBD2 | CASSPPGTSYYEQYF | TGTGCCAGCTCACCGCCCGGGACTAGTTACTACGAGCAGTACTTC
NA | TRBJ1-4 | TRBV29-1 | NA | CSAGNEKLFF | TGCAGCGCGGGTAATGAAAAACTGTTTTTT
few | TRBJ2-7 | TRBV7-2 | TRBD1 | CASSYKVPGQGTYEQYF | TGTGCCAGCAGTTACAAAGTACCGGGACAGGGTACCTACGAGCAGTACTTC
NA | TRBJ1-2 | TRBV5-4 | NA | CASSWAQGRNYGYTF | TGTGCCAGCAGCTGGGCTCAGGGCAGAAACTATGGCTACACCTTC
NA | TRBJ2-1 | TRBV7-8 | NA | CASSLGLDNEQFF | TGTGCCAGCAGCCTCGGACTTGACAATGAGCAGTTCTTC
NA | TRBJ1-6 | TRBV11-2 | TRBD1 | CASRPTGPRLSLHF | TGTGCCAGCAGGCCGACAGGGCCCAGGTTGTCCCTCCACTTT
few | TRBJ1-4 | TRBV29-1 | NA | CSVLLRKGGNEKLFF | TGCAGCGTACTGTTACGGAAGGGGGGGAATGAAAAACTGTTTTTT
few | TRBJ2-3 | TRBV7-9 | TRBD1 | CASSQDRGTDTQYF | TGTGCCAGCAGCCAGGACAGGGGCACAGATACGCAGTATTTT
NA | TRBJ2-7 | TRBV2 | NA | CASSRQDGRDEQYF | TGTGCCAGCAGTCGTCAGGATGGGAGAGACGAGCAGTACTTC
few | TRBJ1-1 | TRBV29-1 | NA | CSALPGRDLGTEAFF | TGCAGCGCCCTGCCAGGGAGGGATTTGGGCACTGAAGCTTTCTTT
few | TRBJ1-1 | TRBV4-2 | NA | CASSQEHTGMNTEAFF | TGTGCCAGCAGCCAAGAACATACAGGGATGAACACTGAAGCTTTCTTT
NA | TRBJ1-3 | TRBV11-2 | NA | CASSSVRSGNTIYF | TGTGCCAGCAGCTCGGTTCGCTCTGGAAACACCATATATTTT
few | TRBJ1-1 | TRBV6-6 | TRBD1 | CASSASIRDRELF | TGTGCCAGCAGTGCCTCGATCCGGGACAGGGAACTCTTT
NA | TRBJ2-7 | TRBV1 | NA | CTSSRGGAYEQYF | TGCACCAGCAGTCGGGGGGGGGCCTACGAGCAGTACTTC
NA | TRBJ2-1 | TRBV7-2 | NA | CASSLRGQGSNEQFF | TGTGCCAGCAGCTTAAGGGGTCAGGGGAGCAATGAGCAGTTCTTC
few | TRBJ2-3 | TRBV10-3 | TRBD2 | CAVLAGTRDTQYF | TGTGCCGTTTTAGCGGGAACCAGGGATACGCAGTATTTT
few | TRBJ2-2 | TRBV7-9 | TRBD2 | CASRPGLAGGLQNTGELFF | TGTGCCAGCAGACCCGGACTAGCGGGAGGGCTACAGAACACCGGGGAGCTGTTTTTT
few | TRBJ2-7 | TRBV18 | TRBD2 | CASSPTSADGEQYF | TGTGCCAGCTCACCAACTAGCGCAGATGGGGAGCAGTACTTC
few | TRBJ1-5 | TRBV2 | TRBD1 | CASRGTAANQPQHF | TGTGCCAGCAGGGGGACAGCGGCCAATCAGCCCCAGCATTTT
NA | TRBJ2-1 | TRBV28 | NA | CASSLVGGQEQFF | TGTGCCAGCAGTTTAGTAGGAGGGCAGGAGCAGTTCTTC
NA | TRBJ2-5 | TRBV7-2 | TRBD2 | CASSMGLQETQYF | TGTGCCAGCAGCATGGGACTACAAGAGACCCAGTACTTC
NA | TRBJ1-1 | TRBV7-9 | TRBD1 | CASSSPGTGAAEAFF | TGTGCCAGCAGCTCGCCCGGGACAGGGGCCGCTGAAGCTTTCTTT
few | TRBJ2-2 | TRBV15 | TRBD1 | CATSRQGASQAGELFF | TGTGCCACCAGCAGACAGGGGGCAAGTCAGGCCGGGGAGCTGTTTTTT
NA | TRBJ1-6 | TRBV2 | NA | CASSVMGTGAPSTPLHF | TGTGCCAGCAGTGTTATGGGGACTGGGGCTCCCAGCACACCCCTCCACTTT
NA | TRBJ1-1 | TRBV18 | NA | CASFSQGGYGEAFF | TGTGCCAGCTTCTCCCAGGGTGGGTATGGTGAAGCTTTCTTT